This note documents a single T cell receptor (beta chain) sequence. Its specificity is not known. RNA transcripts served as the template for amplifying TCR beta CDR3 regions. During a first-round RT-PCR of the TCR CDR3, the HTBI primer set was used. Each CDR3 protein is one row after TCRdb ran MiXCR on the multiplex PCR reads. Of 300,000 to 450,000 distinct CDR3 sequences detected, approximately 14% appear once; the ten largest clones hold around 30%. This entry is derived from a study of T cells in Graves' hyperthyroidism and ophthalmopathy. Study-wide context: Any treatment followed the collection of peripheral blood at initial diagnosis. General study points: A model of 13 V-J pairs discriminated ophthalmopathy from stable hyperthyroidism.

The sequencing input was blood. The clonotype comes from a woman between 18 and 30 years old with Graves' hyperthyroidism that later progressed to Graves' ophthalmopathy.

In DNA, the CDR3 is TGTGCCAGCTCACCATTTGAGTCGTTTGGTGTAGAGACCCAGTACTTC. Translating it yields CASSPFESFGVETQYF. This chain connects TRBV18 to TRBJ2-5; D is uncertain. The germline V gene encodes CDR1 KGHSH and CDR2 LQKENI. V lost 2 bases to trimming and J lost 4 bases, with 17 bases between them. There are 16 residues in the CDR3.